These T cell receptor beta chains were read from a single sample in a study of T-cell memory formation after mild COVID-19. TCRdb independently ran MiXCR on the 5' RACE reads; one entry per CDR3 protein. This sample has roughly 160,000 distinct CDR3 sequences, with 10% to 15% found just once. Sequenced material: PBMCs or a T cell subset sorted from them (not recorded which). These receptors all come from a man aged 18 to 30 who had mild COVID-19 (a few samples of this study predate the infection). Cell type and time point are not known. Each CDR3 is given with its conserved first and last residue. The D gene is left open where the match is weak.

NA	TRBJ1-6	TRBV7-2	CASRPDGGNSPLHF
TRBD1	TRBJ2-6	TRBV20-1	CSASIRGRAGANVLTF
NA	TRBJ2-2	TRBV9	CASSVGGRWNTGELFF
NA	TRBJ2-7	TRBV10-3	CAISPHIGQYEQYF
TRBD1	TRBJ1-5	TRBV20-1	CSATIRDRGQPQHF
TRBD1	TRBJ2-7	TRBV6-5	CASSLGGSVWEQYF
NA	TRBJ1-3	TRBV5-6	CASSLGRNSGNTIYF
NA	TRBJ1-2	TRBV5-1	CASSASLGSGGYTF
TRBD1	TRBJ2-5	TRBV7-7	CASRQIGTVQETQYF
NA	TRBJ2-1	TRBV5-4	CASSRASVGGDEQFF
NA	TRBJ2-7	TRBV12-3/TRBV12-4	CASKPDQVDEQYF
TRBD2	TRBJ2-5	TRBV27	CASSFLAGGTETQYF
TRBD1	TRBJ1-2	TRBV4-3	CASSHAGAAGGGYGYTF
NA	TRBJ2-5	TRBV3-2	CASSRVVAETQYF
TRBD2	TRBJ2-5	TRBV7-3	CASSLGSGSQETQYF
NA	TRBJ1-2	TRBV7-2	CASSPYGGLTYGYTF
TRBD1	TRBJ2-1	TRBV7-8	CASSPDRVDNEQFF
NA	TRBJ1-1	TRBV7-2	CASSLDLLGGTEAFF
NA	TRBJ2-7	TRBV9	CASSVRVDDEQYF
TRBD1	TRBJ2-5	TRBV6-6	CASSKDRGRVETQYF
NA	TRBJ1-5	TRBV9	CASSVGSSQPQHF
NA	TRBJ1-2	TRBV3-1	CASSLPGRGCTF
NA	TRBJ1-1	TRBV27	CASSLSSGGTEAFF
NA	TRBJ1-2	TRBV12-3/TRBV12-4	CASRRGRGGLRGYTF
NA	TRBJ2-1	TRBV18	CASSPLPVRAGEQFF
NA	TRBJ1-5	TRBV7-9	CASSRASGNQPQHF
TRBD1	TRBJ1-6	TRBV12-3/TRBV12-4	CASSLQGTEGSPLHF
TRBD1	TRBJ1-6	TRBV5-1	CASSPDRGIYSPLHF